Shown below are 5 T cell receptor beta chains from a single sample sequenced in a study of cytomegalovirus exposure and HLA in healthy donors. The primer mix had 60 Vbeta and 13 Jbeta primers. Using immunoSEQ multiplex PCR, the repertoire was profiled, and TCRdb retains in-frame clones only, with some absent. This sample has about 160,000 clones, with 70% to 80% found just once. Specimen: PBMCs. These receptors were taken from a young man in good health and CMV-seropositive.

To note about this clone: One end of the junction varies from germline; a read error may be responsible. The V call is TRBV11-2, the J call TRBJ2-1; D is ambiguous. Germline V gives CDR1 SGHAT, CDR2 FQNNGV. This CDR3 is built from 12 residues. The CDR3 coding sequence is TGTGCCAGCAGCTTAAAGTACAATGGGCAGTTCTTC. As protein: CASSLKYNGQFF.

This clone was observed once. The V gene is TRBV19, the J gene TRBJ1-5; D gene unclear. Germline V gives CDR1 LNHDA, CDR2 SQIVND (reference sequence). The CDR3 sequence is 14 residues long. Trimming stripped 3 bases from V and 7 bases from J, with 13 bases between. CDR3 protein: CASSMDGRRQPQHF. CDR3 DNA: TGTGCCAGTAGTATGGACGGGAGGAGGCAGCCCCAGCATTTT.

The chain joins TRBV4-1 to TRBJ1-5, with D uncertain. The V end was cut by 0 bases, the J end by 3 bases, with 6 bases between. Germline values: CDR1 MGHRA, CDR2 YSYEKL. The CDR3 covers 14 residues. The CDR3 is CASSQETYNQPQHF. The CDR3 nucleotides are TGCGCCAGCAGCCAAGAGACATACAATCAGCCCCAGCATTTT.

The gene calls are TRBV21-1 and TRBJ1-1; the D segment call TRBD1 is taken from the table without a DNA check. TRBV21-1 is a documented pseudogene. The CDR3 length is 18 residues. DNA of the CDR3: TGTGCCAGCAGCAAAGCGCCATTCCCGGAGTCAGGGGACGCTGAAGCTTTCTTT. This sequence encodes CASSKAPFPESGDAEAFF.

This chain connects TRBV12-5 to TRBJ2-5; 9 bases fit TRBD2. J lost 4 bases, V lost 6 bases, and 6 bases had no gene match. Looked up from germline, CDR1 is LGHNT and CDR2 is FRNRAP. CDR3 length: 14 residues. Here the CDR3 reads CASGGSGRPETQYF. The CDR3 DNA sequence: TGTGCTAGTGGGGGTAGCGGGAGACCAGAGACCCAGTACTTC.